The 27 T cell receptor beta chains given below trace back to one sample, sequenced in a study of cytomegalovirus exposure and HLA in healthy donors. Only in-frame clones appear in the TCRdb table, and some are missing; sequencing was by immunoSEQ multiplex PCR. The repertoire holds 150,000 to 200,000 clones, with roughly 83% as singletons. Sequencing was performed on PBMCs. These receptors were obtained from a woman younger than 35 in good health and CMV-seronegative.

The chain's CDR3 is CASSADRYEQYF. The CDR3 bases are TGTGCCAGCAGCGCGGACAGATACGAGCAGTACTTC. The chain is built from TRBV4-2 and TRBJ2-7, with a weak D call TRBD1 (6 bases). CDR3 length equals 12 residues. V shed 5 bases and J shed 4 bases, with 9 bases lying between them. The germline V gene has CDR1 LGHNA and CDR2 YNFKEQ.

This clone has just a few counts. The V and J genes are TRBV2 and TRBJ2-2; TRBD1 is a possible D gene (6 bases). Trimming left V 8 bases short and J 5 bases short, with 15 bases between. CDR1 is SNHLY and CDR2 is FYNNEI in the germline V gene. This CDR3 region has 14 residues. This CDR3 reads CASHRVSGTGELFF. The CDR3 bases are TGTGCCAGCCACAGGGTTTCGGGAACCGGGGAGCTGTTTTTT. Combining the CDR3 with reference TRBV2 and TRBJ2-2 gives the whole variable domain EPEVTQTPSHQVTQMGQEVILRCVPISNHLYFYWYRQILGQKVEFLVSFYNNEISEKSEIFDDQFSVERPDGSNFTLKIRSTKLEDSAMYFCASHRVSGTGELFFGEGSRLTVL.

V is TRBV11-2 and J is TRBJ2-1, with 10 bases matching TRBD1. This CDR3 contains 18 residues. V dropped 4 bases and J dropped 0; count of bases not matched to a gene: 9. Germline V gives CDR1 SGHAT, CDR2 FQNNGV. The CDR3 DNA follows: TGTGCCAGCAGCTCCCGGTCCGGGACAGGGGACTCCTACAATGAGCAGTTCTTC. Residues: CASSSRSGTGDSYNEQFF.

The chain employs TRBV29-1 and TRBJ1-2; TRBD1 matches 8 bases. CDR3 length equals 13 residues. Germline CDR1 reads SQVTM; CDR2 reads ANQGSEA. V lost 4 bases, J lost 1 base, and 2 bases stayed unmatched. CDR3: CSVAGGLNYGYTF. The CDR3 bases are TGCAGCGTTGCAGGGGGCCTTAACTATGGCTACACCTTC.

This sequence joins TRBV19 and TRBJ1-5, with D unresolved. The V end was cut by 6 bases, the J end by 1 base, with 10 bases between. The CDR3 runs 14 residues. Per the germline V gene, CDR1 is LNHDA and CDR2 is SQIVND (reference sequence). The CDR3 sequence is CASRTDFSNQPQHF. As DNA, the CDR3 is TGTGCCAGTAGGACGGACTTCAGCAATCAGCCCCAGCATTTT.

This rearrangement joins TRBV27 to TRBJ1-1; weak D call: TRBD1 (6 bases). CDR1 and CDR2 from the germline V gene are MNHEY and SMNVEV (reference sequence). Trimming stripped 4 bases from V and 1 base from J, with 13 bases between. The CDR3 totals 15 residues. CDR3 sequence reads: CASSYTTGSNTEAFF. DNA of the CDR3: TGTGCCAGCAGTTATACGACAGGATCGAACACTGAAGCTTTCTTT.

V and J are TRBV28 and TRBJ1-5; the D gene is possibly TRBD1 (6 bases). Germline V gene data show CDR1 as MDHEN and CDR2 as SYDVKM. Trimming stripped 6 bases from V and 0 bases from J, with 15 bases between. This CDR3 has 16 amino acids. The CDR3 sequence is CASRGGTPLSNQPQHF. Here the CDR3 DNA reads TGTGCCAGCAGGGGTGGGACACCCCTTAGCAATCAGCCCCAGCATTTT. The full variable domain, completed using reference TRBV28 and TRBJ1-5, is DVKVTQSSRYLVKRTGEKVFLECVQDMDHENMFWYRQDPGLGLRLIYFSYDVKMKEKGDIPEGYSVSREKKERFSLILESASTNQTSMYLCASRGGTPLSNQPQHFGDGTRLSIL.

V and J are TRBV29-1 and TRBJ2-5; D possibly corresponds to TRBD1 (5 bases). The CDR3 length is 15 residues. Germline CDR1 SQVTM, CDR2 ANQGSEA. Trimming took off 8 bases at V and 5 bases at J, with 24 bases between the two ends. In nucleotides, the CDR3 is TGCAGCACCATAAGGCTAAGGCAGGGTTGGGAGACCCAGTACTTC. It encodes CSTIRLRQGWETQYF. Full variable domain (outside the CDR3, taken from reference TRBV29-1 and TRBJ2-5): SAVISQKPSRDICQRGTSLTIQCQVDSQVTMMFWYRQQPGQSLTLIATANQGSEATYESGFVIDKFPISRPNLTFSTLTVSNMSPEDSSIYLCSTIRLRQGWETQYFGPGTRLLVL.

V and J are TRBV25-1 and TRBJ1-3; D may be TRBD1 (5 bases). The CDR3 totals 16 residues. Germline V CDR1 and CDR2: MGHDK, SYGVNS. Trimming took off 1 base at V and 2 bases at J, with 12 bases between the two ends. CDR3 residues: CASSESTRGTGNTIYF. CDR3 coding DNA: TGTGCCAGCAGTGAATCGACCCGGGGGACTGGAAACACCATATATTTT.

The CDR3 here is CASSLVGANEQFF. For the CDR3, the DNA is TGCGCCAGCAGCTTGGTAGGGGCAAATGAGCAGTTCTTC. The chain links TRBV5-1 to TRBJ2-1, with D possibly being TRBD1 (5 bases). V was clipped by 0 bases and J by 7 bases, with 8 bases between them. There are 13 residues in the CDR3. Germline V gives CDR1 SGHRS, CDR2 YFSETQ.

The chain couples TRBV27 to TRBJ1-5; a weak D match, TRBD1 (6 bases). Per germline, CDR1 MNHEY and CDR2 SMNVEV (reference sequence). The CDR3 contains 14 residues. Trimming stripped 2 bases from V and 7 bases from J, with 12 bases between. The DNA for the CDR3 is TGTGCCAGCAGTTTAGCAGGGGAAGGGCAGCCCCAGCATTTT. Protein sequence: CASSLAGEGQPQHF.

This chain connects TRBV21-1 to TRBJ2-7; no check of the table's D call, TRBD1, against the DNA was made. TRBV21-1 is classified as a pseudogene. The CDR3 has 15 amino acids. The CDR3 reads CASSKGGTGEGEQYF. CDR3 coding DNA: TGTGCCAGCAGCAAAGGGGGGACAGGGGAAGGCGAGCAGTACTTC.

This clone appeared a single time. V is TRBV6-1 and J is TRBJ1-5, with TRBD1 matching over 7 bases. The CDR3 runs to 13 residues. The V segment lost 2 bases and the J segment 7 bases; nucleotides outside the gene matches: 2. The germline V gene encodes CDR1 MNHNS and CDR2 SASEGT. In DNA form, the CDR3 reads TGTGCCAGCAGTGAAAACAGGGGACAGCCCCAGCATTTT. Protein product: CASSENRGQPQHF.

V and J are TRBV4-1 and TRBJ2-5, with D maybe TRBD2 (7 bases). This CDR3 is 15 amino acids long. The V gene lost 4 bases and the J gene lost 5 bases, with 17 bases spanning the gap. The germline V gene encodes CDR1 MGHRA and CDR2 YSYEKL. The CDR3 spells CASSLLGGGIETQYF. The CDR3 DNA is TGCGCCAGCAGCCTCCTGGGGGGGGGCATCGAGACCCAGTACTTC.

The J gene is TRBJ2-4, the V gene TRBV6-5, with 9 bases that match TRBD1. The CDR3 length is 12 residues. V was clipped by 8 bases and J by 6 bases; unmatched bases: 2. The germline CDR1 and CDR2 sequences are MNHEY and SVGAGI. CDR3 sequence reads: CASGTGLNIQYF. The CDR3 region has the DNA TGTGCCAGCGGGACAGGGCTAAACATTCAGTACTTC.

The chain employs TRBV7-9 and TRBJ2-1, with D perhaps matching TRBD2 (5 bases). Trimming removed 6 bases at V and 8 bases at J, with 26 bases between. CDR1 is SEHNR and CDR2 is FQNEAQ in the germline V gene (reference sequence). The CDR3 sequence is 17 residues long. The CDR3 sequence: CASRTNLREIYKDEQFF. CDR3 DNA sequence: TGTGCCAGCAGAACAAACCTACGGGAAATTTACAAAGATGAGCAGTTCTTC.

The chain carries TRBV28 and TRBJ1-1; tentative D call: TRBD1 (6 bases). V lost 4 bases and J lost 4, with 10 bases in between. The CDR3 extends over 13 amino acids. Germline-derived CDR1 and CDR2 are MDHEN and SYDVKM. DNA of the CDR3: TGTGCCAGCAGTTCGACAGGACTCACTGAAGCTTTCTTT. Residues: CASSSTGLTEAFF.

This sequence joins TRBV19 and TRBJ2-1; 11 positions match TRBD2. Unmatched junction bases numbered 0, after V lost 1 base and J lost 4 bases. Looked up from germline, CDR1 is LNHDA and CDR2 is SQIVND (reference sequence). The CDR3 sequence is 15 residues long. The chain's CDR3 is CASSIGTSGYNEQFF. Here the CDR3 DNA reads TGTGCCAGTAGTATAGGGACTAGCGGGTACAATGAGCAGTTCTTC.

This clone showed up just a few times. The chain recombines TRBV6-5 with TRBJ2-7, with D uncertain. V was pared by 8 bases and J by 3 bases, with 8 bases between. The CDR3 length is 11 residues. CDR1 is MNHEY and CDR2 is SVGAGI in the germline V gene. CDR3 DNA sequence: TGTGCCAGCGGCTCCCGCTACGAGCAGTACTTC. Protein: CASGSRYEQYF.

This rearrangement joins TRBV9 to TRBJ1-2; perhaps TRBD1 as D (5 bases). V was shortened by 6 bases and J by 6 bases, with 21 bases between the two germline ends. CDR1 is SGDLS, CDR2 YYNGEE, per germline. This CDR3 has 15 residues. The CDR3 reads CASTIGAGSKHGYTF. The DNA of the CDR3 is TGTGCCAGCACCATAGGGGCAGGGTCGAAACATGGCTACACCTTC.

In nucleotides, the CDR3 is TGTGCCAGCAGCTCCCCCTCTAGCGGGAGGTTAGATACGCAGTATTTT. Its translation: CASSSPSSGRLDTQYF. The V gene is TRBV7-6, the J gene TRBJ2-3; 11 bases match TRBD2. The CDR3 has 16 residues. Germline trimming cut 4 bases from V and 5 bases from J; bases unmatched to any gene: 8. The germline V gene has CDR1 SGHVS and CDR2 FNYEAQ.

This chain uses TRBV5-4 with TRBJ2-7; 8 bases align to TRBD1. CDR3 size: 16 residues. The V segment lost 0 bases and the J segment 0 bases; nucleotides outside the gene matches: 5. Germline CDR1 and CDR2: SGHNT and YYREEE (reference sequence). This CDR3 is CASSLVLQGGSYEQYF. The CDR3 DNA reads TGTGCCAGCAGCTTGGTTCTACAGGGGGGCTCCTACGAGCAGTACTTC.

This clone was picked up a small number of times. This chain uses TRBV6-5 with TRBJ2-7; TRBD1 aligns across 7 bases. Germline CDR1 and CDR2: MNHEY and SVGAGI. The CDR3 length is 14 residues. V gave up 6 bases and J gave up 2 bases; unmatched junction bases: 7. The CDR3 loop is CASRSTGVAYEQYF. For the CDR3, the DNA is TGTGCCAGCAGGTCCACAGGGGTGGCCTACGAGCAGTACTTC.

The V call is TRBV6-1, the J call TRBJ2-7; 7 bases map to TRBD1. The CDR3 totals 15 residues. Losses at the gene ends were 10 bases for V and 3 bases for J; bases not matched to a gene: 15. Germline CDR1 MNHNS, CDR2 SASEGT. CDR3 nucleotides: TGTGCCAACGAATCCAGACAGGGTTTAATCTACGAGCAGTACTTC. Translation: CANESRQGLIYEQYF.

This clone was seen a few times. The gene calls are TRBV15 and TRBJ1-2; D remains ambiguous. Germline CDR1 LNHNV, CDR2 YYDKDF (reference sequence). CDR3 length: 14 amino acids. Trimming cost V 0 bases and J 8 bases, with 13 bases left between them. The DNA for the CDR3 is TGTGCCACCAGCAGAGATGCCCCAGCGGGGGGCTACACCTTC. This translates into CATSRDAPAGGYTF.

The chain uses TRBV5-1 and TRBJ1-4; D may be TRBD1 (5 bases). V lost 4 bases and J lost 7, with 17 bases in between. Germline V CDR1 and CDR2: SGHRS, YFSETQ. This CDR3 is 15 amino acids long. The CDR3 here is CASSPSGGRGEKLFF. In nucleotides, the CDR3 is TGCGCCAGCAGCCCCTCGGGGGGGAGAGGTGAAAAACTGTTTTTT.

The genes are TRBV25-1 and TRBJ1-6; 9 nucleotides align to TRBD1. Germline lookup yields CDR1 MGHDK and CDR2 SYGVNS. V shed 6 bases, J shed 8 bases, and the junction held 17 bases outside the gene matches. The CDR3 totals 18 residues. In nucleotides, the CDR3 is TGTGCCAGCAGCGCACCGAACAGGGGGCCTAAGCGACATTCACCCCTCCACTTT. Its protein is CASSAPNRGPKRHSPLHF.